This TCR beta chain was captured in a study of T cells after yellow fever vaccination. The sample holds a few counts of this clonotype. TCRdb called the 5' RACE reads again in MiXCR, with one record for every CDR3 protein. The sample holds 300,000 to 400,000 distinct CDR3 sequences, 4% seen once. The CDR3 runs 16 residues. Deletions cut 5 bases from V and 3 bases from J, with 19 bases between. Germline assignment: CDR1 SGHAT and CDR2 FQNNGV. Material: PBMCs, obtained 5 days after the yellow fever booster vaccination. The TCR sequence derives from a man aged 18 to 30 who received the YFV17D yellow fever vaccine. The rearrangement links TRBV11-2 to TRBJ1-2; D remains ambiguous. The CDR3: CASSRKGGVDDYGYTF. The CDR3 nucleotides read TGTGCCAGCAGCCGAAAGGGTGGGGTCGATGACTATGGCTACACCTTC.